This T cell receptor beta chain comes out of a study of blood T cell repertoires in COVID-19 (dated by TCRdb to between 2020 and 2021). About the investigation overall: Samples from collaborators originated in the United States, Italy and Spain and spanned both the acute and convalescent phases of COVID-19. Where HLA class I and class II types were available, the types were taken from metadata supplied by the sample provider, not from assay-based typing. Subjects who had been exposed to COVID-19, were actively infected with it, or had recovered from it provided the deeply sampled blood TCRbeta repertoires that made up the dataset. The repertoires were released in a freely available public database intended as a resource for research on the immune response to SARS-CoV-2. The samples were drawn from two sources: the first 160 participants of the ongoing ImmuneRACE study, and 1,000 to 1,500 subjects contributed by 6 global collaborators. Nearly every sample came with metadata listing a de-identified subject ID, COVID-19 status, age in years and sex. The prospective study material was composed of cDNA or gDNA derived from T cells, B-cell-depleted T cells, or PBMCs. Broader findings and caveats from the paper: The amount of clinical and demographic metadata varied by source and participant and was provided uncurated.

In regard to this clone: Which antigen it targets is not known. No much larger clonotype is one base removed from it; base qualities were not supplied.

Each collaborating institution followed its own protocols to collect whole blood in K2EDTA tubes. For TCRbeta analysis, collaborators shipped samples as frozen whole blood, isolated PBMCs, or DNA extracted from either of those sample types. The immunoSEQ Assay, a bias-controlled multiplex PCR, was used to amplify TCRbeta CDR3 regions from genomic DNA. Under the source paper's analysis protocol: Nucleated cell counts per sample were estimated from amplification of reference gene primers within the assay. To quantify the absolute abundance of each unique TCRbeta CDR3 rearrangement, sequence reads were collapsed and filtered. For each sample, productive Simpson clonality was calculated by taking the square root of Simpson's diversity index across productive rearrangements. Not all clones reach the TCRdb copy of this immuneACCESS table, which keeps in-frame sequences only. Checked studies attribute under half of the gap to unresolved V genes and leave the rest unexplained. That table supplies the V and J calls and clone size; D and trimming were determined from the DNA. The sample table contains about 64,000 clones; only one count was recorded for roughly 84% of them. 3.5% to 4% of the sample belongs to the ten largest clones.

CDR1 MNHEY and CDR2 SVGAGI are derived from the germline V gene. The CDR3 spans 13 residues, from the cysteine through the phenylalanine. Of all the DNA, just the CDR3 is kept, 39 bases in frame from base 1. At the junction V is shortened by 6 bases and J by 9 bases, with 15 bases in between. The source is a man in his 70s with acute or convalescent COVID-19. Input material: peripheral blood. This sequence uses TRBV6-5 and TRBJ2-1; TRBD1 might be the D gene, on 5 matching bases. The DNA is TGTGCCAGCAGCCAACTTTACAGGAGTGAGCAGTTCTTC. Its protein reads: CASSQLYRSEQFF.